A single T cell receptor (beta chain) is shown here with its context. This clonotype was observed at least ten times. The target of this receptor is not known. Base qualities are not recorded, but no much larger clone differs from it by a single base. Library method: 5' RACE. The sequencer was an Illumina HiSeq 2000. Template switching introduced a universal primer binding site; the final cDNA contained a unique molecular identifier, enabling accurate counting of TCR cDNA molecules. First-strand cDNA for TCR alpha and beta chains was synthesized from specific primers in the conserved constant-segment region. To control for contamination, each cDNA library was double barcoded with a SMART-Mk sample barcode plus Illumina barcodes. Two successive PCR steps introduced TruSeq adapter sequences along with Illumina sample barcodes. The TCR alpha and beta cDNA libraries were sequenced on the Illumina HiSeq platform using custom primers. From the authors' description of their analysis: MiGEC was used to process raw reads and extract unique molecular identifiers, and MiXCR was used to find CDR3 positions. Recombination models were inferred per individual with the repgenHMM and IGoR tools using an EM algorithm. The tcR package in R was used for shared clonotype analysis, with sharing normalized by the product of cloneset sizes. To study raw recombination free of thymic and clonal selection effects, out-of-frame nonproductive sequences were analyzed. Clones were called with MiXCR by TCRdb after fastp trimmed the public reads at Q25, and only in-frame beta chains were retained. All rows with the same CDR3 protein become a single entry with the most common DNA and genes. The authors' filters were not applied to this entry. The sample yields roughly 700,000 distinct CDR3 sequences; about 9.4% were counted once. The ten largest clones capture 0.85% to 1% of the sample.

Every donor was a healthy Caucasian. Three pairs of female monozygotic twins, all aged roughly 18 to 30 years, were included in the twin cohort. RNA for TCR libraries was isolated from peripheral blood mononuclear cells. The record originates from a study of identical twins (dated by TCRdb to the mid-2010s). Regarding the study in general: To test whether fetal clonotypes persist, this study deep-sequenced TCR alpha and beta repertoires from monozygotic twins, from unrelated adults of various ages, and from cord blood. To rule out contamination, replicate twin experiments were performed at different times with different library preparation protocols. Study-wide conclusions, independent of this receptor: Compared with coincidental sharing between unrelated individuals, out-of-frame TCR alpha sequences shared between twins had an excess of sequences with low generation probability. Because the same donors could not be followed over many years, the conclusions depended on cross-sectional statistical analysis. Invariant T cells such as MAIT and iNKT could partly confound zero-insertion analyses, although diverse VJ usage argued against such confounding for most clonotypes. Abundant cord blood beta clonotypes had fewer insertions, young adult naive repertoires showed a similar but weaker trend, and memory repertoires showed no such trend. Excess twin sharing in beta out-of-frame sequences was weaker because fewer shared sequences lowered the signal-to-noise ratio. In monozygotic twins, out-of-frame TCR alpha sharing was systematically underestimated by recombination models, although the models agreed with sharing between unrelated individuals.

This sample was also put to use in a study of yellow fever vaccine responses in identical twins. From the second report: According to the authors, in identical twins the way T cells responded to vaccination appeared partly convergent and partly personalized. The study precisely tracked vaccine-responding T cell clones in identical twins.

Sequencing was done on a sample of PBMCs. The clonotype comes from a woman aged 18 to 35 in good health.

The nucleotide sequence is TGTGCCAGCTCACCAGAACTAGCGGGGGAGCAGTTCTTC. Its product reads: CASSPELAGEQFF. The V and J segments used are TRBV18 and TRBJ2-1; TRBD2 fits 10 bases in the junction. Trimming leaves V shorter by 2 bases and J shorter by 10 bases, with the junction holding 2 bases beyond the gene matches. Inclusive of the bounding cysteine and phenylalanine, the CDR3 is 13 residues long. Of all the DNA, just the CDR3 is kept, 39 bases in frame from base 1. Per the germline V gene, KGHSH is the CDR1 and LQKENI is the CDR2.